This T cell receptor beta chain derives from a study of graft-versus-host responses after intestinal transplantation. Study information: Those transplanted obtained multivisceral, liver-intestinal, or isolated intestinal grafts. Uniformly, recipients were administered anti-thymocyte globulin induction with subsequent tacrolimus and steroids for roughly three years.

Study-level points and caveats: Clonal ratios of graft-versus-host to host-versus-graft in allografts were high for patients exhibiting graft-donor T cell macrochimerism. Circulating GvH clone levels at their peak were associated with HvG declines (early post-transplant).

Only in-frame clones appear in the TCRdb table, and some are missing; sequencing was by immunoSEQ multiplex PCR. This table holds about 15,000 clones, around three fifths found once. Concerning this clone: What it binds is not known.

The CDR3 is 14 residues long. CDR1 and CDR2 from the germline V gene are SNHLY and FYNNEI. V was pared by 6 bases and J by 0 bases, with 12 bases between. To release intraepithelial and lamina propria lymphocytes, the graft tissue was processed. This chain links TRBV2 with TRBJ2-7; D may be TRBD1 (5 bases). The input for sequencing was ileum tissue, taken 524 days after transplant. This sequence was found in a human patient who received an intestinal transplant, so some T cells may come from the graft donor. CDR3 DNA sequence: TGTGCCAGCAGGGTATATGACAGCTCCTACGAGCAGTACTTC. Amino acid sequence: CASRVYDSSYEQYF.